This T cell receptor (beta chain) emerged from a study of vaccination effects on CD4 cells after COVID-19. Details on this clone: The antigen is not known.

ViraFEST expansion of antigen-specific CD4+ T cells with viral peptide pools preceded sequencing. Subsequent to less than twelve days of culture, CD4+ T cells were isolated. All participants had two doses of either the BNT162b2 or mRNA-1273 vaccine. V shed 4 bases and J 4 bases; nucleotides not matched to a gene: 17. CDR3 length: 19 amino acids. Germline values: CDR1 SGDLS, CDR2 YYNGEE. Here immunoSEQ multiplex PCR was the method, and the copy in TCRdb shows in-frame clones only, minus some. The profile shows about 24,000 clones, roughly 79% of them singletons. The J gene is TRBJ2-5, the V gene TRBV9; 12 bases fit TRBD2. The material sequenced was CD4+ T cells from PBMCs cultured with SARS-CoV-2 spike peptides, taken after COVID-19 vaccination. The sequence came from a human donor who received a COVID-19 vaccine. Some clones in this sample may be carry-over from other donors' samples. The CDR3 is CASSPRGLAGIGAGETQYF. CDR3 in DNA: TGTGCCAGCAGCCCAAGGGGACTAGCGGGTATCGGGGCCGGAGAGACCCAGTACTTC.